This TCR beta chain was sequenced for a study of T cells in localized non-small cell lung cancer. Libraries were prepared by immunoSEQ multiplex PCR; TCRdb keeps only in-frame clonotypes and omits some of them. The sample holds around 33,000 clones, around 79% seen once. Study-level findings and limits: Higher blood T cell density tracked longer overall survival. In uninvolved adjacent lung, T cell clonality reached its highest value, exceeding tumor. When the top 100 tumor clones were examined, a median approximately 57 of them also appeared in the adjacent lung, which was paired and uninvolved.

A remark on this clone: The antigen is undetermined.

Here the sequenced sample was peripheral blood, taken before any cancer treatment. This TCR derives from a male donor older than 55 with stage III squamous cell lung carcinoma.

CDR3 residues: CASSSQGGSAGELFF. In DNA, the CDR3 is TGTGCCAGCAGCTCACAGGGTGGTTCGGCCGGGGAGCTGTTTTTT. V is TRBV5-6 and J is TRBJ2-2, with D perhaps matching TRBD1 (6 bases). V gave up 3 bases and J gave up 6 bases, with 15 bases separating them. Germline CDR1 SGHDT, CDR2 YYEEEE. CDR3 size: 15 residues.